This paragraph covers one TCR beta chain sequence. Its antigen is currently unknown. The authors loaded around 220 ng DNA, approximately 30,000 T cell genomes, into sorted-subset replicate PCRs. The protocol was immunoSEQ multiplex PCR, while the TCRdb copy is restricted to in-frame clones and leaves out a portion. The sample has 2 million to 2.5 million clones, approximately 96% seen once. The source of the sample is a study of shared clonotypes between healthy human individuals. Points from the study as a whole: Some clonotypes were shared by all four sorted-subset donors, while others were not shared. The non-shared ones had lower generation probabilities than the shared ones.

Germline V gene data show CDR1 as SGHNT and CDR2 as YYREEE (reference sequence). The V and J ends lost 0 bases and 8 bases, in that order; junction bases with no gene match: 10. The CDR3 is 16 amino acids. Memory CD4+ cells were the fraction left after CD45RA+ naive selection. The sequencing input was naive CD4+ T cells sorted from blood. Subset indicated: CD45RA+ positively selected. This rearrangement joins TRBV5-4 to TRBJ1-4; 7 nucleotides agree with TRBD1. This receptor was identified in a man aged 18 to 29 in good health. The CDR3 region is CASSLAAGRGGEKLFF. As DNA, the CDR3 is TGTGCCAGCAGCTTGGCGGCGGGCAGGGGGGGCGAAAAACTGTTTTTT.